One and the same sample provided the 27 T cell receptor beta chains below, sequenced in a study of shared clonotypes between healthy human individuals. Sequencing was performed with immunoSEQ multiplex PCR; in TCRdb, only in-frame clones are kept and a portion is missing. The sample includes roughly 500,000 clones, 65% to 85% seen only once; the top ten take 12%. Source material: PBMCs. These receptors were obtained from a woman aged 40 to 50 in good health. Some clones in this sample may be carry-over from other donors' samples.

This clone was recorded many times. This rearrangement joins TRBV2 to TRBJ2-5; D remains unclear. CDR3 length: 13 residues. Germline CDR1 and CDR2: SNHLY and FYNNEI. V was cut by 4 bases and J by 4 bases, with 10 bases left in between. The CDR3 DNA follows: TGTGCCAGCAGTGCTAGTGTTAGAGAGACCCAGTACTTC. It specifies CASSASVRETQYF.

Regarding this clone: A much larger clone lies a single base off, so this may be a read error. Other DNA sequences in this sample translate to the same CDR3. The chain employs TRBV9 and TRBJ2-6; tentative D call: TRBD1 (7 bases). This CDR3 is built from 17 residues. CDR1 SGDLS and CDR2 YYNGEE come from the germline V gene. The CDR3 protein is CASSVGLRGVEANVLTF. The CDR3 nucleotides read TGTGCCAGTAGCGTAGGTCTCAGGGGGGTAGAGGCCAACGTCCTGACTTTC.

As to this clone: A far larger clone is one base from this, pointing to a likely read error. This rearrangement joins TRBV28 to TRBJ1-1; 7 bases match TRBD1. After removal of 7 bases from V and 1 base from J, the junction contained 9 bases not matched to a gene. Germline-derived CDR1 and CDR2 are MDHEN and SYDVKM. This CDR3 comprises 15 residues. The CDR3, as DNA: TGTGCCAGCAATAGCCCGGACAGGTCGAACACTGAAGCTTTCTTT. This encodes CASNSPDRSNTEAFF.

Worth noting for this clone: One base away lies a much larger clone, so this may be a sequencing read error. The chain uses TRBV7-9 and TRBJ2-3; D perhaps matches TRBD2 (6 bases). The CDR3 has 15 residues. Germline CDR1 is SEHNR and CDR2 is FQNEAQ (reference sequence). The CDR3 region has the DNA TGTGCCGGCAGCACAGGACTAATCCGGGCAGATACGCAGTATTTT. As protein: CAGSTGLIRADTQYF.

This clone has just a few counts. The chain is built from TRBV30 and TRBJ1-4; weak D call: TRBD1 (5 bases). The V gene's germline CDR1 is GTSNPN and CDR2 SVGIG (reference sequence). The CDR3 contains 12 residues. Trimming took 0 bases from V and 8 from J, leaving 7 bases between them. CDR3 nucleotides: TGTGCCTGGAGTGTGACAGAGGAAAAACTGTTTTTT. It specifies CAWSVTEEKLFF.

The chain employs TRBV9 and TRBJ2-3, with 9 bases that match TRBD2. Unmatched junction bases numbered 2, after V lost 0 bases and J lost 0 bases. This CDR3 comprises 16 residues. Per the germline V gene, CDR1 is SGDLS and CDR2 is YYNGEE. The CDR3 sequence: CASSVGLAASTDTQYF. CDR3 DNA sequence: TGTGCCAGCAGCGTAGGACTAGCGGCTAGCACAGATACGCAGTATTTT.

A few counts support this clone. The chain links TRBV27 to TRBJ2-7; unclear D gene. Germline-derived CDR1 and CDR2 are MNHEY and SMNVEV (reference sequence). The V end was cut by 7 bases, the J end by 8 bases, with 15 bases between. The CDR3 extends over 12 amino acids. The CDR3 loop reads CASTPFRVKQYF. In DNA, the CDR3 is TGTGCCAGCACCCCCTTTCGGGTAAAGCAGTACTTC.

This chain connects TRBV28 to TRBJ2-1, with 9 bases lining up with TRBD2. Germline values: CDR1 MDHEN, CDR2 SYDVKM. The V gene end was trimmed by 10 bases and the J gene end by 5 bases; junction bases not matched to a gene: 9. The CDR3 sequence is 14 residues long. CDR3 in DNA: TGTGCCACCACCGGGACTAGCTTTCACAATGAGCAGTTCTTC. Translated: CATTGTSFHNEQFF.

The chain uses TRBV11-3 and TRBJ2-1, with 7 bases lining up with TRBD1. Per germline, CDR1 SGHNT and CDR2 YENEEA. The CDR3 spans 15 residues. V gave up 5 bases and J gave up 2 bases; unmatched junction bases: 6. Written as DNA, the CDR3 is TGTGCCAGCAGCGCCCGACAGGGTCCCTACAATGAGCAGTTCTTC. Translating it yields CASSARQGPYNEQFF.

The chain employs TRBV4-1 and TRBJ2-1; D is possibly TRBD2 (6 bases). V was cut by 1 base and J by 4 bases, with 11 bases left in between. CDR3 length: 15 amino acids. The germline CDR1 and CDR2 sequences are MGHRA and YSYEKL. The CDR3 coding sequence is TGCGCCAGCAGCCAAGGTCTAGCGAAGTACAATGAGCAGTTCTTC. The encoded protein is CASSQGLAKYNEQFF.

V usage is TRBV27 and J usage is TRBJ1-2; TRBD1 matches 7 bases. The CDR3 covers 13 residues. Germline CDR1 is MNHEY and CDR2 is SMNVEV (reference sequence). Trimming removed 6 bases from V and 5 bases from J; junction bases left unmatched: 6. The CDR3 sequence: CASSPDREYGYTF. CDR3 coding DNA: TGTGCCAGCAGCCCCGACAGGGAATATGGCTACACCTTC.

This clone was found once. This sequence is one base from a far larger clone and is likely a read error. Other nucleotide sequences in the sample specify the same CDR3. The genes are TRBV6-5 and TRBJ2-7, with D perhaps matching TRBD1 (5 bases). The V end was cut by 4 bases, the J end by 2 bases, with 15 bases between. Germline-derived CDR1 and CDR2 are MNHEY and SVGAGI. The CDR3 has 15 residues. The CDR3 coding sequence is TGTGCCAGCAGTTCCAACCCAGGGAAGGCCTACGAGCAGTACTTC. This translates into CASSSNPGKAYEQYF.

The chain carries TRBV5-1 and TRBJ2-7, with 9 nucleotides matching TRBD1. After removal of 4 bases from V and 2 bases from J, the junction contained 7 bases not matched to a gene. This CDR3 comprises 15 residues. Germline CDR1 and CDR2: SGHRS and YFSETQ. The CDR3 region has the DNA TGCGCCAGCAGCCCAAGACAGGGGGTTCCCTACGAGCAGTACTTC. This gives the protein CASSPRQGVPYEQYF.

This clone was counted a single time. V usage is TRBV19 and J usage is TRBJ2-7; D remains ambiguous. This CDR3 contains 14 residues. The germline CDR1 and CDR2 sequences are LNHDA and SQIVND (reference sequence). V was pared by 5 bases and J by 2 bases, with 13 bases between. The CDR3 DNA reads TGTGCCAGTAGTGCCTCACCGCAACCCTACGAGCAGTACTTC. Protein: CASSASPQPYEQYF.

The CDR3 bases are TGTGCCAGCAGCTTAGGGTCAGGGGTGGGTGAAGCTTTCTTT. Translated, it gives CASSLGSGVGEAFF. This sequence joins TRBV7-2 and TRBJ1-1; a possible D gene is TRBD1 (6 bases). Trimming stripped 1 base from V and 7 bases from J, with 13 bases between. There are 14 residues in the CDR3. Looked up from germline, CDR1 is SGHTA and CDR2 is FQGNSA.

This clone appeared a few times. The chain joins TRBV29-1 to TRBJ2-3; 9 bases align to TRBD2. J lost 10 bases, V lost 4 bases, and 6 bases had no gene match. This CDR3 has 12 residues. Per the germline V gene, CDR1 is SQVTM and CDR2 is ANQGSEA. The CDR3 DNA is TGCAGCGTTGCGGCTAGCGGGAAGCCGCAGTATTTT. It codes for CSVAASGKPQYF.

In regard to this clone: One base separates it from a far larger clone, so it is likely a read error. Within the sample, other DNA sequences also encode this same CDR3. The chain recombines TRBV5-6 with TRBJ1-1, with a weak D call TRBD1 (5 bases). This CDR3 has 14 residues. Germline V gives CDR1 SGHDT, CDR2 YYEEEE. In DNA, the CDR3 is TGTGCTAGCAGCTTAATCAGGGCGAACACTGAAGCTTTCTTT. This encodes CASSLIRANTEAFF. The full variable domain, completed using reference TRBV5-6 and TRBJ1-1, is DAGVTQSPTHLIKTRGQQVTLRCSPKSGHDTVSWYQQALGQGPQFIFQYYEEEERQRGNFPDRFSGHQFPNYSSELNVNALLLGDSALYLCASSLIRANTEAFFGQGTRLTVV.

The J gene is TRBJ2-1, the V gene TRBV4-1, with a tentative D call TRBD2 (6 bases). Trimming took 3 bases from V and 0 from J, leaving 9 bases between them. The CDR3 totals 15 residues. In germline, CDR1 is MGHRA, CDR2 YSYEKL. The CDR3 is CASSHIGGSYNEQFF. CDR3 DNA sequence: TGCGCCAGCAGCCATATCGGGGGCTCCTACAATGAGCAGTTCTTC.

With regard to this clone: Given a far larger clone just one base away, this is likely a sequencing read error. The CDR3 region is CASSHQSPTDLAVDTEAFF. The CDR3, as DNA: TGCGCCAGCAGCCACCAATCGCCGACAGACTTGGCCGTGGACACTGAAGCTTTCTTT. The rearrangement uses TRBV4-3 and TRBJ1-1; maybe TRBD1 (5 bases). CDR1 and CDR2 (germline): LGHNA, YSLEER. V lost 3 bases, J lost 3 bases, and 26 bases lay in between. The CDR3 totals 19 residues.

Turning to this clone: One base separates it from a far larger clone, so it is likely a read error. DNA of the CDR3: TGTGCCACCCCAGGGGCCACTAAAGCTTTCTTT. Translation: CATPGATKAFF. The genes are TRBV21-1 and TRBJ1-1; TRBD1 is taken as the D call from the table, unchecked against the DNA. TRBV21-1 is annotated as a pseudogene. The CDR3 runs 11 residues.

CDR3 nucleotides: TGTGCCAGCAGCTTAGATTCCTGGGGAGAGACCCAGTACTTC. This sequence encodes CASSLDSWGETQYF. The rearrangement links TRBV11-2 to TRBJ2-5; D unresolved. The CDR3 has 14 residues. The germline gives CDR1 SGHAT, CDR2 FQNNGV. Trimming took 0 bases from V and 4 from J, leaving 9 bases between them.

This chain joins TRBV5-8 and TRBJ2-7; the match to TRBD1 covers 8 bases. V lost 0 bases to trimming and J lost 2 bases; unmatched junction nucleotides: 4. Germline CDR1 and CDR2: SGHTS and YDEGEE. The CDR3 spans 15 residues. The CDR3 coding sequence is TGTGCCAGCAGCTTGGTGAGACAGGGGCCCTACGAGCAGTACTTC. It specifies CASSLVRQGPYEQYF.

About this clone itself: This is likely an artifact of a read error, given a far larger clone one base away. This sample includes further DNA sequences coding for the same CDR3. The CDR3 loop is CASDVGTEAFF. In nucleotides, the CDR3 is TGTGCCAGCGACGTGGGCACTGAGGCTTTCTTT. The chain uses TRBV6-6 and TRBJ1-1; D gene ambiguous. The CDR3 totals 11 residues. CDR1 is MNHNY and CDR2 is SVGAGI in the germline V gene (reference sequence).

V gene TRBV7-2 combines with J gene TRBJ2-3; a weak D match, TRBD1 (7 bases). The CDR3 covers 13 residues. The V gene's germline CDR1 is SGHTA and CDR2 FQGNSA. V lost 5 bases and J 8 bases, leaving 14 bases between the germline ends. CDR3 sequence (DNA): TGTGCCAGCAGCCCCCGACAGGGAGGTACGCAGTATTTT. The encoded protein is CASSPRQGGTQYF.

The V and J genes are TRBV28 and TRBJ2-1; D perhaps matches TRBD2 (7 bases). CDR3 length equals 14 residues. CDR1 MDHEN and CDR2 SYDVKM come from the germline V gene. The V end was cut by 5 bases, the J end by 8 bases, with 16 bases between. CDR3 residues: CASSGGAVVDEQFF. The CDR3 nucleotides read TGTGCCAGCAGTGGGGGGGCAGTTGTTGATGAGCAGTTCTTC.

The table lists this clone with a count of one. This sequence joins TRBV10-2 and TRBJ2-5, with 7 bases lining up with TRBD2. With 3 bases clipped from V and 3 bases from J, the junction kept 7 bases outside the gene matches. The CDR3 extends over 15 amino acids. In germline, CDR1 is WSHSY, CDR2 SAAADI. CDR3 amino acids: CASSESLARKETQYF. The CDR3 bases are TGCGCCAGCAGTGAATCACTAGCGAGGAAAGAGACCCAGTACTTC.

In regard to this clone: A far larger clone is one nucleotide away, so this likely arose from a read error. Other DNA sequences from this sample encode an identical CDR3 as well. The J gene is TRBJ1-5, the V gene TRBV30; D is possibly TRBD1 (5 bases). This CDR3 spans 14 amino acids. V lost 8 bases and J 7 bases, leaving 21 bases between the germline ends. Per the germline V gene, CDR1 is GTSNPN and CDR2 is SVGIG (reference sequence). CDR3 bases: TGTGCCAGGACTGACAGCGCCGTAATGCAGCCCCAGCATTTT. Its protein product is CARTDSAVMQPQHF.